This TCR beta chain was documented in a study of blood T cell repertoires in COVID-19. Symptom resolution, clearance, or two negative PCRs marked the recovered donors of Cohort 3. Profiled with immunoSEQ multiplex PCR; TCRdb holds only in-frame clones, not every one. The sample has 200,000 to 250,000 clones, approximately 84% seen once. There are 14 residues in the CDR3. Germline V gene data show CDR1 as KGHSH and CDR2 as LQKENI. Trimming took 4 bases from V and 1 from J, leaving 10 bases between them. The chain uses TRBV18 and TRBJ1-1; no reliable D call. The source of this sequence is a man aged 40-49 years who had recovered from COVID-19. Source material: PBMCs or T cells enriched from blood (not recorded which). CDR3 region: CASSLYRGNTEAFF. In DNA, the CDR3 is TGTGCCAGCTCACTATACCGGGGGAACACTGAAGCTTTCTTT. Complete variable domain (other parts from reference TRBV18 and TRBJ1-1): NAGVMQNPRHLVRRRGQEARLRCSPMKGHSHVYWYRQLPEEGLKFMVYLQKENIIDESGMPKERFSAEFPKEGPSILRIQQVVRGDSAAYFCASSLYRGNTEAFFGQGTRLTVV.